Given below is one TCR beta chain in context. The antigen is unknown. The data were obtained in a study of cytomegalovirus exposure and HLA in healthy donors. The overall study: Out of about 170 million T cells, an earlier analysis found about 120 million unique TCR beta sequences in total. Broader study findings: Later analysis identified several of the most significant clusters that appeared linked to common viral pathogens.

Primers: 60 Vbeta forward and 13 Jbeta reverse. Measured with immunoSEQ multiplex PCR; TCRdb has only the in-frame clones, and not every one. The data contain about 130,000 clones, about 85% of them seen just once; the ten biggest clones take up 1.5% to 2%. The donors (healthy individuals) were bone marrow donors. Nominally healthy donors were sampled, though unrecorded immune exposures were likely. Material: PBMCs. This TCR was recovered from a boy aged 5 to 17 in good health and CMV-seronegative.

The CDR3 bases are TGCAGCGTTGAACGTACAAGAACTAACTATGGCTACACCTTC. This encodes CSVERTRTNYGYTF. The chain recombines TRBV29-1 with TRBJ1-2; D gene ambiguous. CDR3 size: 14 residues. Trimming took off 2 bases at V and 0 bases at J, with 10 bases between the two ends. Germline V CDR1 and CDR2: SQVTM, ANQGSEA.